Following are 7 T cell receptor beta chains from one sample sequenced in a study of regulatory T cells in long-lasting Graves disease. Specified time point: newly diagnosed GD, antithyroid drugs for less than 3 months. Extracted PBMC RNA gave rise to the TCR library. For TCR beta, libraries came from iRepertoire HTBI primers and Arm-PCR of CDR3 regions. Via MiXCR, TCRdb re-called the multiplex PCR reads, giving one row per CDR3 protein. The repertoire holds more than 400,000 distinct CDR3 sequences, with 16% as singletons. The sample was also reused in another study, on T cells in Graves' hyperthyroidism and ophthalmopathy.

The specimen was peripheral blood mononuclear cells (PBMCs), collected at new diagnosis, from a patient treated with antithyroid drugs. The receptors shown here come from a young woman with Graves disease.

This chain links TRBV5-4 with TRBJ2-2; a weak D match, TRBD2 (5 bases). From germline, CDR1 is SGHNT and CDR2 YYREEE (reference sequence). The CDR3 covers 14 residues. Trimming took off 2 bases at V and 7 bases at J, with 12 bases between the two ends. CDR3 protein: CASSLAESGGELFF. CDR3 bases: TGTGCCAGCAGCTTAGCGGAGTCCGGCGGGGAGCTGTTTTTT.

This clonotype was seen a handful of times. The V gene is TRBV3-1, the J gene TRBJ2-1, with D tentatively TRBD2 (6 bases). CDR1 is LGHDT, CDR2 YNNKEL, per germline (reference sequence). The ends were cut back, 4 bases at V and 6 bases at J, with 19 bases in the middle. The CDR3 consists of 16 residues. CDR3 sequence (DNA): TGTGCCAGCAGCCCCCGGGTGGGGGGAACGGTCAATGAGCAGTTCTTC. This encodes CASSPRVGGTVNEQFF.

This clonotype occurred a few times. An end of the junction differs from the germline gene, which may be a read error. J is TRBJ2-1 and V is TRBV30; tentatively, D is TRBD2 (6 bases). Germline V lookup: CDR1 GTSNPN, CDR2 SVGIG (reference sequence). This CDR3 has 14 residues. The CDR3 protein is CTWSFSGGNNEQFF. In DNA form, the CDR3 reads TGTACCTGGAGTTTCTCCGGCGGGAACAATGAGCAGTTCTTC.

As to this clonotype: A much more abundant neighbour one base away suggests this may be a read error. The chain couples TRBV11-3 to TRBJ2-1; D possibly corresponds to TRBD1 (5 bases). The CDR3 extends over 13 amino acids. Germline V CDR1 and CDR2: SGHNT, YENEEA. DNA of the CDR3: TGCGCCAGCAGCTTGACAGACACCGATGAGCAGTTCTTC. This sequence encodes CASSLTDTDEQFF.

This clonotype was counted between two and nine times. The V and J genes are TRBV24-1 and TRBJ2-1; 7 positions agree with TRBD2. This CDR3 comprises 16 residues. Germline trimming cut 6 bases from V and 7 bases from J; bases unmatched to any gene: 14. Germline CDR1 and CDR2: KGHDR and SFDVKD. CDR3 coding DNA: TGTGCCACCAGTTTTTACCGGGGGGAGGGGTTGAATGAGCAGTTCTTC. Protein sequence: CATSFYRGEGLNEQFF.

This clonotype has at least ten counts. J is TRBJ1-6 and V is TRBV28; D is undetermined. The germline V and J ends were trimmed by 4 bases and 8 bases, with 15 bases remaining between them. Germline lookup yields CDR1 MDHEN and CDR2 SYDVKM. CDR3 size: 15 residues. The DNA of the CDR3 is TGTGCCAGCAGTTATCGTTCTCAGATCCATTCACCCCTCCACTTT. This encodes CASSYRSQIHSPLHF. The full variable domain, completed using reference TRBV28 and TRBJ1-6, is DVKVTQSSRYLVKRTGEKVFLECVQDMDHENMFWYRQDPGLGLRLIYFSYDVKMKEKGDIPEGYSVSREKKERFSLILESASTNQTSMYLCASSYRSQIHSPLHFGNGTRLTVT.

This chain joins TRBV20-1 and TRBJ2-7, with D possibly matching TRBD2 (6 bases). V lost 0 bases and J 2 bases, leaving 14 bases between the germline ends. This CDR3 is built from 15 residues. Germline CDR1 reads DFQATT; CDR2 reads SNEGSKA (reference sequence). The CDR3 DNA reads TGCAGTGCTAGAGATCAGAGAGGAGGGGCCTACGAGCAGTACTTC. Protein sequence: CSARDQRGGAYEQYF.